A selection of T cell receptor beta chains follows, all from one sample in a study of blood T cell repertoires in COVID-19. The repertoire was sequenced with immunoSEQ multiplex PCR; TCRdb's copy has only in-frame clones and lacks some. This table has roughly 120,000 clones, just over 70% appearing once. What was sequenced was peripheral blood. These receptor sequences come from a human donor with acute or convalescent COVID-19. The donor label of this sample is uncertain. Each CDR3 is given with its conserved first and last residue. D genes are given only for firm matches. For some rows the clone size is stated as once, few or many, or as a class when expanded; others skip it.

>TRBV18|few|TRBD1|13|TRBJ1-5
CASSPDRDQPQHF
TGTGCCAGCTCACCGGACAGGGATCAGCCCCAGCATTTT
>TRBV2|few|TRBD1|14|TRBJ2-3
CAPGGQEYTDTQYF
TGTGCCCCCGGGGGACAGGAATACACAGATACGCAGTATTTT
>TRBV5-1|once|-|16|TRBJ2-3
CASSLAMTGSGDTQYF
TGCGCCAGCAGCTTGGCAATGACAGGTTCCGGAGATACGCAGTATTTT
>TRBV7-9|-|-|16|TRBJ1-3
CASSRTVSYSGNTIYF
TGTGCCAGCAGCCGGACAGTCTCTTACTCTGGAAACACCATATATTTT
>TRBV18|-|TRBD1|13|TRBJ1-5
CASSGQGNQPQHF
TGTGCCAGCTCGGGACAGGGCAATCAGCCCCAGCATTTT
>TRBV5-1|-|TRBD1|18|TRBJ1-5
CASSLLGTGGFGNQPQHF
TGCGCCAGCAGCTTGCTAGGGACAGGGGGATTTGGCAATCAGCCCCAGCATTTT
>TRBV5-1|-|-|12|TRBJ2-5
CASSLVAETQYF
TGCGCCAGCAGCTTGGTAGCGGAGACCCAGTACTTC
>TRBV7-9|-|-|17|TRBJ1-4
CASEGAGRWTGNEKLFF
TGTGCCAGCGAAGGGGCCGGCCGGTGGACGGGTAATGAAAAACTGTTTTTT
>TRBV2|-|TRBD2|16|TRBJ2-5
CASRYGTSGGQETQYF
TGTGCCAGCAGATACGGGACTAGCGGGGGGCAAGAGACCCAGTACTTC
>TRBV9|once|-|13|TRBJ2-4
CASSANPGNIQYF
TGTGCCAGCAGCGCCAATCCGGGGAACATTCAGTACTTC
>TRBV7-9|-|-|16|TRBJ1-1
CASSSRQDSMNTEAFF
TGTGCCAGCAGTTCAAGACAGGATAGCATGAACACTGAAGCTTTCTTT
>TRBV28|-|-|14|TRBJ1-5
CASSSGGRWQPQHF
TGTGCCAGCAGTTCCGGGGGGCGGTGGCAGCCCCAGCATTTT
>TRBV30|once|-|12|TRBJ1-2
CAWSVDSLCYTF
TGTGCCTGGAGTGTAGACAGTCTTTGCTACACCTTC
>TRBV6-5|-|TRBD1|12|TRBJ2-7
CASSRTGYEQYF
TGTGCCAGCAGTCGGACAGGGTACGAGCAGTACTTC
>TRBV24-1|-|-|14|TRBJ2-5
CATSEPGVQETQYF
TGTGCCACCAGTGAGCCGGGGGTCCAAGAGACCCAGTACTTC
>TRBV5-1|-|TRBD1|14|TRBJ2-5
CASSRDRGSETQYF
TGCGCCAGCAGCCGGGACAGGGGGTCAGAGACCCAGTACTTC
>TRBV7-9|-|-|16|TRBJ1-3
CASSHLAGVSGNTIYF
TGTGCCAGCAGCCACTTAGCGGGGGTCTCTGGAAACACCATATATTTT
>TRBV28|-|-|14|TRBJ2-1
CASSLLGSNNEQFF
TGTGCCAGCAGTTTATTGGGCAGCAACAATGAGCAGTTCTTC
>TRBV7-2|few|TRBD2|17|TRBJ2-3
CASSLAGLAGGTDTQYF
TGTGCCAGCAGCTTAGCCGGACTAGCGGGGGGGACAGATACGCAGTATTTT
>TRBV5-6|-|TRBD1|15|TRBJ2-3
CASSFGTGSFDTQYF
TGTGCCAGCAGCTTTGGGACAGGGTCTTTCGATACGCAGTATTTT
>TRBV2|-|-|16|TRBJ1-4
CASSVYGGATNEKLFF
TGTGCCAGCAGTGTTTATGGGGGGGCAACTAATGAAAAACTGTTTTTT
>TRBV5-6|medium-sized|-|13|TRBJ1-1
CASTDSLNTEAFF
TGTGCCAGCACGGACAGTCTAAACACTGAAGCTTTCTTT
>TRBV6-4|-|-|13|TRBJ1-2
CASSPSGNYGYTF
TGTGCCAGCAGTCCCTCTGGCAACTATGGCTACACCTTC
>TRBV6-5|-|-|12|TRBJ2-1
CATSRVYNEQFF
TGTGCCACCTCTCGGGTTTACAATGAGCAGTTCTTC
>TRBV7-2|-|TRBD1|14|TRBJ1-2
CASSFGTGNYGYTF
TGTGCCAGCAGCTTCGGGACAGGGAACTATGGCTACACCTTC
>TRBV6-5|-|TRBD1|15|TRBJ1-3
CASRFTGVTGNTIYF
TGTGCCAGCAGGTTTACAGGGGTGACTGGAAACACCATATATTTT
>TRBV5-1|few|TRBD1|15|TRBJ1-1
CASSPFRQGDTEAFF
TGCGCCAGCAGCCCCTTCAGACAGGGGGACACTGAAGCTTTCTTT
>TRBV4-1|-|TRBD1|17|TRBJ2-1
CASSLGQGVDMVNEQFF
TGCGCCAGCAGCTTAGGACAGGGGGTCGATATGGTCAATGAGCAGTTCTTC
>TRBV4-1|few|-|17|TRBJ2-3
CASQSLPGGQRTDTQYF
TGCGCCAGCCAGTCCTTACCCGGGGGGCAGCGCACAGATACGCAGTATTTT
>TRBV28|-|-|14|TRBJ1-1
CASSATGPNTEAFF
TGTGCCAGCAGCGCAACAGGGCCGAACACTGAAGCTTTCTTT
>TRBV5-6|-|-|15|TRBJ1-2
CASSPGHRRGYGYTF
TGTGCCAGCAGCCCCGGACACCGTCGTGGCTATGGCTACACCTTC
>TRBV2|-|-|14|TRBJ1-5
CASSDQPGNQPQHF
TGTGCCAGCAGTGATCAGCCCGGGAATCAGCCCCAGCATTTT
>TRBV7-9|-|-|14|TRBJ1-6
CASSLATVDSPLHF
TGTGCCAGCAGCTTAGCTACTGTTGATTCACCCCTCCACTTT
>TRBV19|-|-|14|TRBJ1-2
CASSIREPINGYTF
TGTGCCAGTAGTATTCGGGAGCCAATTAATGGCTACACCTTC
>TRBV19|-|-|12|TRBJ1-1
CASLRPGAEAFF
TGTGCCAGCTTGCGTCCGGGGGCTGAAGCTTTCTTT